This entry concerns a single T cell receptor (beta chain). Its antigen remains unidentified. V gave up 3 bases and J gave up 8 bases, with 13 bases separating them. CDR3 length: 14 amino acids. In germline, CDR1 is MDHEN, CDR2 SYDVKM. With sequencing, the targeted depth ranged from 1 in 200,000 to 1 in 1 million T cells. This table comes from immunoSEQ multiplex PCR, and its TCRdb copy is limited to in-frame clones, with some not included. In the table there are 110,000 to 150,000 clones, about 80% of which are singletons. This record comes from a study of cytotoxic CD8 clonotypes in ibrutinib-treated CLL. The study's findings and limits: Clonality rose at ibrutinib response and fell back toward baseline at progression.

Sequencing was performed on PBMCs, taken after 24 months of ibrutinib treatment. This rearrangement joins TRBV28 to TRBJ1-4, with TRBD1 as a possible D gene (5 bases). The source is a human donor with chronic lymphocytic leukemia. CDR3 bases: TGTGCCAGCAGTTTCCCAGGGAGGAGGGAAAAACTGTTTTTT. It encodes CASSFPGRREKLFF.